Each of the 8 T cell receptor beta chains below was sequenced from the same sample in a study of T cells in Graves' hyperthyroidism and ophthalmopathy. Amplification of TCR beta CDR3 regions used RNA as the template. Researchers ran a first-round RT-PCR on the TCR CDR3 using the HTBI primer set. Each CDR3 protein gets one entry after TCRdb re-called the multiplex PCR reads with MiXCR. The sample shows about 260,000 distinct CDR3 sequences, 20% to 25% of them seen only once. Material for sequencing was blood. The receptor set was obtained from a man aged 40-49 years with Graves' hyperthyroidism that later progressed to Graves' ophthalmopathy.

This sequence joins TRBV20-1 and TRBJ1-3; the match to TRBD1 covers 8 bases. From germline, CDR1 is DFQATT and CDR2 SNEGSKA (reference sequence). Trimming cost V 1 base and J 2 bases; bases outside gene matches: 7. CDR3 length: 16 residues. The CDR3 here is CSARGRDRYPGNTIYF. As DNA, the CDR3 is TGCAGTGCTAGAGGCCGGGACAGGTACCCTGGAAACACCATATATTTT.

There are many counts of this clonotype. The CDR3: CSVVGLAENIQYF. CDR3 in DNA: TGCAGCGTGGTGGGACTAGCGGAAAACATTCAGTACTTC. The chain joins TRBV29-1 to TRBJ2-4; TRBD2 matches 11 bases. Per the germline V gene, CDR1 is SQVTM and CDR2 is ANQGSEA. V shed 6 bases, J shed 5 bases, and the junction held 3 bases outside the gene matches. The CDR3 totals 13 residues.

CDR3 region: CSARDRRLTFLNQPQHF. The CDR3 coding sequence is TGCAGTGCTAGGGACCGTCGCCTTACTTTCCTCAATCAGCCCCAGCATTTT. This chain joins TRBV20-1 and TRBJ1-5; D uncertain. Trimming cost V 3 bases and J 3 bases, with 21 bases left between them. The CDR3 length is 17 residues. Germline CDR1 reads DFQATT; CDR2 reads SNEGSKA (reference sequence).

This clonotype occurred many times. The chain joins TRBV20-1 to TRBJ1-1, with 7 bases lining up with TRBD1. CDR3 size: 15 residues. Germline-derived CDR1 and CDR2 are DFQATT and SNEGSKA (reference sequence). V lost 3 bases, J lost 4 bases, and 11 bases stayed unmatched. The CDR3 region has the DNA TGCAGTGCTAGCGCGCCCGAGACAGGGTTCACTGAAGCTTTCTTT. As protein: CSASAPETGFTEAFF.

This chain uses TRBV18 with TRBJ1-1; 7 bases fit TRBD1. V shed 5 bases, J shed 7 bases, and the junction held 7 bases outside the gene matches. The CDR3 consists of 13 residues. Germline lookup yields CDR1 KGHSH and CDR2 LQKENI. The CDR3 sequence: CASSSYQGDEAFF. The CDR3, as DNA: TGTGCCAGCTCATCATACCAGGGGGATGAAGCTTTCTTT.

This clonotype showed up many times. J is TRBJ2-2 and V is TRBV18, with 9 bases that match TRBD1. V shed 5 bases, J shed 2 bases, and the junction held 3 bases outside the gene matches. CDR3 length equals 15 residues. CDR1 and CDR2 (germline): KGHSH, LQKENI. The CDR3, as DNA: TGTGCCAGCTCATGGGACAGGGCAAACACCGGGGAGCTGTTTTTT. Protein sequence: CASSWDRANTGELFF.

Turning to this clonotype: Sequence at one end of the junction differs from germline and may be a read error. The rearrangement links TRBV18 to TRBJ2-7; perhaps TRBD2 as D (5 bases). The CDR3 consists of 16 residues. Germline V CDR1 and CDR2: KGHSH, LQKENI. The CDR3 loop reads CASSPRTSPMDGEQYF. CDR3 nucleotide sequence: TGTGCCAGCTCCCCACGGACTTCCCCAATGGATGGGGAGCAGTACTTC. Variable domain in full (rest from reference TRBV18 and TRBJ2-7): NAGVMQNPRHLVRRRGQEARLRCSPMKGHSHVYWYRQLPEEGLKFMVYLQKENIIDESGMPKERFSAEFPKEGPSILRIQQVVRGDSAAYFCASSPRTSPMDGEQYFGPGTRLTVT.

This clonotype was observed many times. The genes are TRBV15 and TRBJ2-7, with D hard to call. Germline CDR1 and CDR2: LNHNV and YYDKDF (reference sequence). This CDR3 contains 12 residues. Trimming cost V 4 bases and J 2 bases, with 6 bases left between them. The CDR3 DNA follows: TGTGCCACCAGCAACGGTACCTACGAGCAGTACTTC. Translated, it gives CATSNGTYEQYF.